This T cell receptor (beta chain) was observed in a study of cytomegalovirus exposure and HLA in healthy donors. Overall study findings and caveats: Later analysis found that TCR beta chains associated with HLA were more clonally expanded than other, equally common chains. It was likely that a cluster of highly shared sequence variants was a sequencing artifact.

With respect to this clone: Its antigen remains unidentified.

V was shortened by 2 bases and J by 0 bases, with 8 bases between the two germline ends. The CDR3 sequence is 14 residues long. Per the germline V gene, CDR1 is GTSNPN and CDR2 is SVGIG (reference sequence). The PCR made use of 60 Vbeta and 13 Jbeta primers. Measured with immunoSEQ multiplex PCR; TCRdb has only the in-frame clones, and not every one. Among around 120,000 clones listed, 65% were seen once. This TCR derives from a man aged 25 to 45 in good health and CMV-seropositive. The sample comprised PBMCs. The rearrangement links TRBV30 to TRBJ1-3; no definite D call. Written as DNA, the CDR3 is TGTGCCTGGAGTCAACAGAGCTCTGGAAACACCATATATTTT. Protein product: CAWSQQSSGNTIYF.